This TCR beta chain was recorded in a study of blood T cell repertoires in COVID-19. The ends were cut back, 5 bases at V and 11 bases at J, with 18 bases in the middle. CDR3 length equals 13 residues. Germline V lookup: CDR1 SGHAT, CDR2 FQNNGV. The table came from immunoSEQ multiplex PCR; TCRdb's copy has only in-frame clones and leaves some out. Among 200,000 to 250,000 clones listed, less than 85% were seen once. This clonotype originated in a woman of 80 years or more with COVID-19, enrolled during active disease. Source material: peripheral blood. V is TRBV11-2 and J is TRBJ1-1; D is uncertain. The CDR3 is CASSQDPASVAFF. DNA for the CDR3: TGTGCCAGCAGCCAAGACCCAGCGAGCGTGGCTTTCTTT.